This T cell receptor beta chain was sequenced for a study of blood T cells in healthy people across ages. J lost 7 bases, V lost 4 bases, and 4 bases had no gene match. This CDR3 is 14 amino acids long. CDR1 and CDR2 (germline): LGHDT, YNNKEL (reference sequence). Together with a sample-barcoded 5' primer, a J-beta primer mix was included in a second PCR lasting about 6 to 11 cycles. A single record per CDR3 protein comes from TCRdb applying MiXCR to the 5' RACE reads. The data show roughly 860,000 distinct CDR3 sequences, with 62% seen just once and around a quarter held by the top ten. Findings and caveats of the study: Compared with aged donors, long-lived donors showed fewer expanded clones, suggesting selection.

This clonotype has a handful of counts. The antigen is unknown. The chain recombines TRBV3-1 with TRBJ1-6; 7 bases line up with TRBD1. This receptor was identified in a young man in good health. The sample taken for sequencing was blood. The CDR3 sequence: CASSPGTENSPLHF. CDR3 sequence (DNA): TGTGCCAGCAGCCCTGGGACAGAAAATTCACCCCTCCACTTT.